This record looks at one TCR beta chain sequence and its context. Antigen: not known. The data were obtained in a study of shared clonotypes between healthy human individuals. Study-level points and caveats: In contrast to clonotypes shared by all four donors, non-shared clonotypes had lower generation probabilities.

Free of recent acute infections or vaccinations, the donors were healthy HIV-negative adults. Partitioning of CD4+ cells yielded a CD45RA+ naive subset and a CD45RA-negative memory subset. Trimming left V 5 bases short and J 3 bases short, with 14 bases between. This CDR3 contains 15 residues. Germline V gene sequence: CDR1 SGHRS, CDR2 YFSETQ. Here immunoSEQ multiplex PCR was the method, and the copy in TCRdb shows in-frame clones only, minus some. The sample shows over a million clones, approximately 80% of them seen only once. This clonotype was obtained from a man younger than 30 in good health. Some clones in this sample may be carry-over from other donors' samples. Sequenced: memory CD4+ T cells from PBMCs. Documented subset: CD45RA-negative fraction. The chain has TRBV5-1 and TRBJ1-4; D gene unclear. CDR3 in amino acids: CASSPEWSSNEKLFF. For the CDR3, the DNA is TGCGCCAGCAGTCCCGAGTGGAGTTCTAATGAAAAACTGTTTTTT. Filled out from reference TRBV5-1 and TRBJ1-4, the complete variable domain reads KAGVTQTPRYLIKTRGQQVTLSCSPISGHRSVSWYQQTPGQGLQFLFEYFSETQRNKGNFPGRFSGRQFSNSRSEMNVSTLELGDSALYLCASSPEWSSNEKLFFGSGTQLSVL.